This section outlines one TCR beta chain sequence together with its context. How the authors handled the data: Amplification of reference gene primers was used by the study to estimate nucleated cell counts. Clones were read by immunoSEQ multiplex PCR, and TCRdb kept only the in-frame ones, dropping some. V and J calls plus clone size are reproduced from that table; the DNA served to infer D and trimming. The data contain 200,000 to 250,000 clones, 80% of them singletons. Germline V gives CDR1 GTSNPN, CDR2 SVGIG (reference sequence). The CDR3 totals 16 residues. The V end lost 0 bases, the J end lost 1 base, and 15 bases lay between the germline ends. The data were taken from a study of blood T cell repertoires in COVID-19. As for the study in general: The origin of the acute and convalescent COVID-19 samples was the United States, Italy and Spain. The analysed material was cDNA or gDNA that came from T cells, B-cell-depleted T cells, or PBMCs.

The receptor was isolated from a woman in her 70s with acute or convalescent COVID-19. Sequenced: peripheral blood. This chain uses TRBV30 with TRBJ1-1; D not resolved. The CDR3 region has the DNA TGTGCCTGGAGTGTCGTTTACGGGATTCGGAACACTGAAGCTTTCTTT. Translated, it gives CAWSVVYGIRNTEAFF.